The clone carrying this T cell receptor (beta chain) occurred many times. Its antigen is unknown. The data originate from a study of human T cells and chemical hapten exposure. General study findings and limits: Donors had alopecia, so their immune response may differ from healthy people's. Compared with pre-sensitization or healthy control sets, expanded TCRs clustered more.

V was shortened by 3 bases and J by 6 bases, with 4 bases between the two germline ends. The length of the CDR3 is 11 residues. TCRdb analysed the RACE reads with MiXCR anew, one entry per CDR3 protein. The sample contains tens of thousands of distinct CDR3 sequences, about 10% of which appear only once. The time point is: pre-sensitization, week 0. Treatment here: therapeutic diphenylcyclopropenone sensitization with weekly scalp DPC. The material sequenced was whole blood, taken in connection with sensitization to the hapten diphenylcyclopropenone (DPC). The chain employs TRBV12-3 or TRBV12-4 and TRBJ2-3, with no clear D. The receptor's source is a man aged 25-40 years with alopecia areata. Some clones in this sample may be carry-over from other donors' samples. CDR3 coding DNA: TGTGCCAGCAGTTTGGACGATACGCAGTATTTT. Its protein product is CASSLDDTQYF.